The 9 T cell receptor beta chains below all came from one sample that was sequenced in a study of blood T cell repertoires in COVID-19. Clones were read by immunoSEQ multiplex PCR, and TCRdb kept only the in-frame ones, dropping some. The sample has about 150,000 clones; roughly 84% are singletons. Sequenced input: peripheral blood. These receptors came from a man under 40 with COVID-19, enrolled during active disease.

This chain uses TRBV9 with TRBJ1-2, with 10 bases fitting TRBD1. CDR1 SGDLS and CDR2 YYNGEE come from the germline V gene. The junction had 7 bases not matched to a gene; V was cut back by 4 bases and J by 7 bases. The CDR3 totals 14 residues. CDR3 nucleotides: TGTGCCAGCAGCCTCCCGACAGGGGGCACTGGCTACACCTTC. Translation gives CASSLPTGGTGYTF. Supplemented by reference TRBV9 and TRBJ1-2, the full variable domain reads DSGVTQTPKHLITATGQRVTLRCSPRSGDLSVYWYQQSLDQGLQFLIQYYNGEERAKGNILERFSAQQFPDLHSELNLSSLELGDSALYFCASSLPTGGTGYTFGSGTRLTVV.

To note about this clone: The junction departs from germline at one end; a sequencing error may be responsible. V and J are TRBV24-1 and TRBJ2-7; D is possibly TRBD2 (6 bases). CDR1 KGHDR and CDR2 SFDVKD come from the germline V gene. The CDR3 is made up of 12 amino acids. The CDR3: CATSDFNRELYF. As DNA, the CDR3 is TGTGCCACCAGTGATTTCAACCGGGAGCTGTACTTC.

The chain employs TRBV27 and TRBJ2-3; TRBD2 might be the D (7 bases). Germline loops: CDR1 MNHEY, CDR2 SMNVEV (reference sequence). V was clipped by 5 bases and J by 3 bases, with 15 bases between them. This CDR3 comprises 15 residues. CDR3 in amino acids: CASSPNGGRTDTQYF. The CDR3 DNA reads TGTGCCAGCAGTCCCAACGGGGGGCGGACAGATACGCAGTATTTT.

In DNA form, the CDR3 reads TGTGCCAGCAGCACCATCCGGAGGCCTGATTGGAACACCGGGGAGCTGTTTTTT. Encoded protein: CASSTIRRPDWNTGELFF. The rearrangement joins TRBV21-1 to TRBJ2-2; the table's TRBD2 call for D was not verified on the DNA. TRBV21-1 is flagged as a pseudogene. CDR3 length: 18 residues.

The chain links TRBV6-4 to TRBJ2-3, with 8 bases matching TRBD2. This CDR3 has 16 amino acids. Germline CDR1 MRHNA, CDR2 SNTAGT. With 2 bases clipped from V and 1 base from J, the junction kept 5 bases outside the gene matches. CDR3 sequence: CASSDRSGRGTDTQYF. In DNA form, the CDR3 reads TGTGCCAGCAGTGACCGGTCCGGGAGGGGCACAGATACGCAGTATTTT.

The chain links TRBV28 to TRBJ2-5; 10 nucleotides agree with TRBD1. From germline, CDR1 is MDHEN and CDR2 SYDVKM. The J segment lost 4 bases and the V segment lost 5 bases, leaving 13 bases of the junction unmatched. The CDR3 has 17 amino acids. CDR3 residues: CASSPPGQGFGRETQYF. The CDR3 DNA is TGTGCCAGCAGTCCCCCGGGACAGGGGTTTGGTCGAGAGACCCAGTACTTC. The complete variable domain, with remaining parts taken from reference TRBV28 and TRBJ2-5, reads DVKVTQSSRYLVKRTGEKVFLECVQDMDHENMFWYRQDPGLGLRLIYFSYDVKMKEKGDIPEGYSVSREKKERFSLILESASTNQTSMYLCASSPPGQGFGRETQYFGPGTRLLVL.

CDR3 loop: CASSGADGYGYTF. CDR3 DNA: TGCGCCAGCAGTGGAGCGGACGGCTATGGCTACACCTTC. The V and J genes are TRBV10-1 and TRBJ1-2; D not certain. The ends were cut back, 4 bases at V and 4 bases at J, with 10 bases in the middle. This CDR3 has 13 amino acids. Germline V CDR1 and CDR2: WNHNN, SYGVQD (reference sequence).

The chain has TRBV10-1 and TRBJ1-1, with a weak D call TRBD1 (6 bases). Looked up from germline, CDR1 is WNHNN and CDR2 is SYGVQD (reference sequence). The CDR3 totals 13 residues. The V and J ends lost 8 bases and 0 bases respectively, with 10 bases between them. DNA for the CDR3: TGCGCCAGCCGGACAGCCATGAACACTGAAGCTTTCTTT. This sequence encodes CASRTAMNTEAFF.

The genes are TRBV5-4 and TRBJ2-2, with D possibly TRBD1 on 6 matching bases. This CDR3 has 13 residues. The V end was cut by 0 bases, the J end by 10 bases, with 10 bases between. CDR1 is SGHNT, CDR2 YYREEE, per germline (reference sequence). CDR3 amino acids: CASSLVGAEELFF. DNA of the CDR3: TGTGCCAGCAGCTTGGTGGGGGCGGAGGAGCTGTTTTTT.